This T cell receptor (beta chain) was identified in a study of early T cells in non-severe SARS-CoV-2 infection. In the study overall: Bulk RNA from unsorted whole blood was sequenced; chains were unpaired. The study's findings and limits: In VDJdb matching, anti-spike CD8 responses were favored while private and CD4 specificities went missing.

Concerning this clonotype itself: The antigen is unknown. The junction and the germline gene differ at one end; a read error may be behind it.

Germline assignment: CDR1 SGHVS and CDR2 FNYEAQ. CDR3 length: 18 amino acids. Each single cDNA molecule received a unique molecular identifier. TCRdb processed the 5' RACE reads anew with MiXCR; each CDR3 protein has one entry. The table lists 85,000 to 120,000 distinct CDR3 sequences, roughly 13% of them singletons. This TCR came from an adult who was a healthcare worker with PCR-confirmed SARS-CoV-2 infection or an uninfected control (not recorded which). Sequenced: whole blood. This sequence joins TRBV7-6 and TRBJ2-1; D ambiguous. CDR3 nucleotides: TGTGTCAGCAGCCGTACCCTACTACCCAGCAACTCCTACAATGAGCAGTTCTTC. It encodes CVSSRTLLPSNSYNEQFF.